This entry lists 31 T cell receptor beta chains sequenced from one sample in a study of OX40 agonist ivuxolimab in advanced cancers. Profiling relied on immunoSEQ multiplex PCR, and the TCRdb table lists in-frame clones only, not all of them. Among 65,000 or so clones listed, roughly 82% were seen once. The sequencing here drew on CD4+ or CD8+ T cells sorted from blood, taken in a trial of the OX40 agonist ivuxolimab. All receptors derive from an adult with an advanced solid tumor such as melanoma, head and neck, liver or kidney cancer.

V usage is TRBV5-1 and J usage is TRBJ1-2; 8 bases match TRBD1. The CDR3 runs 13 residues. Unmatched junction bases numbered 5, after V lost 4 bases and J lost 6 bases. Germline V lookup: CDR1 SGHRS, CDR2 YFSETQ. CDR3 sequence reads: CASSVQGGDGYTF. The CDR3 nucleotides read TGCGCCAGCAGCGTACAGGGGGGAGATGGCTACACCTTC.

The chain carries TRBV18 and TRBJ2-5, with a possible D match to TRBD2 (6 bases). The better agreement between TRBJ2-7 and the DNA end casts doubt on the J call. This CDR3 comprises 14 residues. Germline CDR1 KGHSH, CDR2 LQKENI. The CDR3 bases are TGTGCCAGCTCACCAGGGGACTTAATCGACGAGCAGTACTTC. It codes for CASSPGDLIDEQYF.

This chain joins TRBV9 and TRBJ2-1, with D maybe TRBD1 (6 bases). The CDR3 extends over 13 amino acids. The V and J ends lost 2 bases and 5 bases respectively, with 8 bases between them. In germline, CDR1 is SGDLS, CDR2 YYNGEE. The CDR3 region has the DNA TGTGCCAGCAGCGTGGGGGCTAACAATGAGCAGTTCTTC. Its translation: CASSVGANNEQFF. Variable domain in full (rest from reference TRBV9 and TRBJ2-1): DSGVTQTPKHLITATGQRVTLRCSPRSGDLSVYWYQQSLDQGLQFLIQYYNGEERAKGNILERFSAQQFPDLHSELNLSSLELGDSALYFCASSVGANNEQFFGPGTRLTVL.

The CDR3 reads CASWARKGNYGYTF. The CDR3 DNA follows: TGTGCCAGCTGGGCAAGGAAGGGTAACTATGGCTACACCTTC. This chain connects TRBV6-6 to TRBJ1-2; the D is unclear. The CDR3 is 14 residues long. From germline, CDR1 is MNHNY and CDR2 SVGAGI (reference sequence). Trimming cost V 8 bases and J 1 base, with 14 bases left between them.

This rearrangement joins TRBV11-3 to TRBJ2-1, with D hard to call. V was pared by 5 bases and J by 5 bases, with 16 bases between. The V gene's germline CDR1 is SGHNT and CDR2 YENEEA. CDR3 length: 15 amino acids. The CDR3 sequence: CASSPTPLLHNEQFF. The CDR3 DNA reads TGTGCCAGCAGCCCAACCCCGCTCTTACACAATGAGCAGTTCTTC.

The rearrangement uses TRBV7-3 and TRBJ2-1; 7 nucleotides align to TRBD2. V trimming: 2 bases; J trimming: 6 bases; junction bases outside the gene matches: 4. This CDR3 spans 14 amino acids. CDR1 SGHTA and CDR2 FQGTGA come from the germline V gene. CDR3 loop: CASSLVPSGNEQFF. For the CDR3, the DNA is TGTGCCAGCAGCTTAGTCCCTAGCGGCAATGAGCAGTTCTTC.

V and J are TRBV18 and TRBJ2-7, with D perhaps being TRBD1 or TRBD2 (5 bases each). CDR1 KGHSH and CDR2 LQKENI come from the germline V gene. The CDR3 is 15 amino acids. V lost 2 bases and J 5 bases, leaving 16 bases between the germline ends. CDR3 region: CASSPSGPLAHEQYF. The DNA for the CDR3 is TGTGCCAGCTCACCATCGGGGCCCTTGGCCCACGAGCAGTACTTC.

The chain couples TRBV4-2 to TRBJ1-4; D is unclear. The germline V gene encodes CDR1 LGHNA and CDR2 YNFKEQ. This CDR3 has 11 residues. V was shortened by 5 bases and J by 10 bases, with 8 bases between the two germline ends. The CDR3 sequence: CASSTSGKLFF. DNA of the CDR3: TGTGCCAGCAGCACGAGCGGAAAACTGTTTTTT.

This rearrangement joins TRBV7-9 to TRBJ1-3; D perhaps matches TRBD1 (5 bases). Germline CDR1 SEHNR, CDR2 FQNEAQ (reference sequence). The CDR3 sequence is 17 residues long. V was cut by 2 bases and J by 3 bases, with 17 bases left in between. CDR3 sequence: CASSLFYQAGYGNTIYF. The CDR3 nucleotides read TGTGCCAGCAGCTTATTTTACCAGGCAGGGTATGGAAACACCATATATTTT. Using reference TRBV7-9 and TRBJ1-3 for the parts outside the CDR3, the full variable domain is DTGVSQNPRHKITKRGQNVTFRCDPISEHNRLYWYRQTLGQGPEFLTYFQNEAQLEKSRLLSDRFSAERPKGSFSTLEIQRTEQGDSAMYLCASSLFYQAGYGNTIYFGEGSWLTVV.

The chain couples TRBV7-3 to TRBJ2-2; D may be TRBD1 (5 bases). V was trimmed by 0 bases and J by 5 bases, leaving 10 bases between them. Germline CDR1 is SGHTA and CDR2 is FQGTGA. The CDR3 extends over 15 amino acids. The CDR3 bases are TGTGCCAGCAGCTTAACGGTCGCAGGGACCGGGGAGCTGTTTTTT. Residues: CASSLTVAGTGELFF.

The CDR3: CASSLVSLVSSYNEQFF. As DNA, the CDR3 is TGTGCCAGCAGCTTGGTGTCCCTGGTGAGCTCCTACAATGAGCAGTTCTTC. The gene calls are TRBV5-6 and TRBJ2-1; D not resolved. This CDR3 spans 17 amino acids. The germline gives CDR1 SGHDT, CDR2 YYEEEE. V lost 0 bases and J 0 bases, leaving 13 bases between the germline ends.

In this sample, this clone turned up once. The V call is TRBV6-5, the J call TRBJ2-1; D is undetermined. The CDR3 loop spans 15 amino acids. Trimming took off 2 bases at V and 5 bases at J, with 13 bases between the two ends. Per the germline V gene, CDR1 is MNHEY and CDR2 is SVGAGI. In DNA form, the CDR3 reads TGTGCCAGCAGTTACACACGAACCGGGCACAATGAGCAGTTCTTC. This codes for CASSYTRTGHNEQFF.

The chain carries TRBV7-3 and TRBJ1-2; 7 positions agree with TRBD1. The CDR3 consists of 13 residues. The germline V gene encodes CDR1 SGHTA and CDR2 FQGTGA. Germline trimming cut 6 bases from V and 6 bases from J; bases unmatched to any gene: 7. In DNA form, the CDR3 reads TGTGCCAGCAGACCCCGGACAGGCGATGGCTACACCTTC. As protein: CASRPRTGDGYTF.

The chain employs TRBV10-3 and TRBJ2-6; TRBD2 agrees at 7 bases. V was clipped by 3 bases and J by 0 bases; unmatched bases: 11. Germline V lookup: CDR1 ENHRY, CDR2 SYGVKD. The CDR3 is 19 amino acids. The CDR3 nucleotides read TGTGCCATCAGTGACGTGCGGGGGAAGGAAGGCTCTGGGGCCAACGTCCTGACTTTC. Translation gives CAISDVRGKEGSGANVLTF.

The sample holds a few counts of this clone. V and J are TRBV7-9 and TRBJ1-2; a weak D match, TRBD1 (5 bases). V shed 3 bases and J shed 5 bases, with 13 bases lying between them. The germline gives CDR1 SEHNR, CDR2 FQNEAQ (reference sequence). This CDR3 has 14 residues. CDR3 protein: CASSFGEEGYGYTF. The CDR3 DNA follows: TGTGCCAGCAGCTTCGGGGAAGAGGGGTATGGCTACACCTTC. The whole variable domain, remainder taken from reference TRBV7-9 and TRBJ1-2, is DTGVSQNPRHKITKRGQNVTFRCDPISEHNRLYWYRQTLGQGPEFLTYFQNEAQLEKSRLLSDRFSAERPKGSFSTLEIQRTEQGDSAMYLCASSFGEEGYGYTFGSGTRLTVV.

This chain joins TRBV6-1 and TRBJ1-5; 7 bases are a match to TRBD1. CDR1 and CDR2 from the germline V gene are MNHNS and SASEGT. The CDR3 extends over 15 amino acids. The trim removed 7 bases at V and 0 bases at J, leaving 6 bases unmatched. CDR3 nucleotide sequence: TGTGCCAGCACCACCGGGACAGCTAGCAATCAGCCCCAGCATTTT. It is translated as CASTTGTASNQPQHF.

V gene TRBV5-1 combines with J gene TRBJ2-1, with D perhaps given as TRBD1 or TRBD2 (5 bases each). CDR1 SGHRS and CDR2 YFSETQ come from the germline V gene. The germline V and J ends were trimmed by 2 bases and 4 bases, with 7 bases remaining between them. The length of the CDR3 is 13 residues. CDR3 in DNA: TGCGCCAGCAGCTTCGAGGGGTACAATGAGCAGTTCTTC. Translated: CASSFEGYNEQFF. Drawing the rest from reference TRBV5-1 and TRBJ2-1, the complete variable domain is KAGVTQTPRYLIKTRGQQVTLSCSPISGHRSVSWYQQTPGQGLQFLFEYFSETQRNKGNFPGRFSGRQFSNSRSEMNVSTLELGDSALYLCASSFEGYNEQFFGPGTRLTVL.

The chain joins TRBV5-4 to TRBJ1-3; D unresolved. V lost 0 bases, J lost 0 bases, and 13 bases lay in between. Looked up from germline, CDR1 is SGHNT and CDR2 is YYREEE (reference sequence). The CDR3 runs 17 residues. CDR3 region: CASSLAASLTSGNTIYF. DNA of the CDR3: TGTGCCAGCAGCTTGGCGGCGAGTCTCACCTCTGGAAACACCATATATTTT.

The chain recombines TRBV5-6 with TRBJ1-6; D gene ambiguous. The length of the CDR3 is 16 residues. CDR1 and CDR2 (germline): SGHDT, YYEEEE. Trimming took off 2 bases at V and 0 bases at J, with 9 bases between the two ends. The CDR3 spells CASSLATASYNSPLHF. CDR3 sequence (DNA): TGTGCCAGCAGCTTAGCTACTGCCTCCTATAATTCACCCCTCCACTTT. Full variable domain (remainder filled in from reference TRBV5-6 and TRBJ1-6): DAGVTQSPTHLIKTRGQQVTLRCSPKSGHDTVSWYQQALGQGPQFIFQYYEEEERQRGNFPDRFSGHQFPNYSSELNVNALLLGDSALYLCASSLATASYNSPLHFGNGTRLTVT.

In this sample, this clone turned up a few times. Here the CDR3 reads CAWSVLTGGYTF. The CDR3 DNA sequence: TGTGCCTGGAGTGTCCTTACCGGCGGCTACACCTTC. The chain is built from TRBV30 and TRBJ1-2; D not certain. Germline values: CDR1 GTSNPN, CDR2 SVGIG (reference sequence). CDR3 length: 12 residues. With 0 bases removed from V and 8 bases from J, the gap between germline ends came to 10 bases.

The rearrangement joins TRBV27 to TRBJ1-2; D not certain. This CDR3 is built from 13 residues. With 5 bases removed from V and 5 bases from J, the gap between germline ends came to 12 bases. Germline CDR1 MNHEY, CDR2 SMNVEV (reference sequence). CDR3 amino acids: CASSLSRQYGYTF. The DNA for the CDR3 is TGTGCCAGCAGTCTCTCCCGCCAATATGGCTACACCTTC.

The CDR3 is CASSQGGTRGTQYF. In nucleotides, the CDR3 is TGCGCCAGCAGCCAAGGCGGTACGAGGGGGACCCAGTACTTC. The chain links TRBV4-1 to TRBJ2-5; possibly TRBD1 or TRBD2 for D (5 bases each). Per the germline V gene, CDR1 is MGHRA and CDR2 is YSYEKL. V lost 1 base and J lost 7, with 13 bases in between. There are 14 residues in the CDR3.

This chain connects TRBV10-3 to TRBJ1-2; 7 positions match TRBD1. The CDR3 length is 13 residues. The V gene end was trimmed by 2 bases and the J gene end by 3 bases; junction bases not matched to a gene: 0. Germline CDR1 reads ENHRY; CDR2 reads SYGVKD. The CDR3 region is CAISEGTDYGYTF. The CDR3 DNA follows: TGTGCCATCAGTGAGGGGACAGACTATGGCTACACCTTC.

The V and J genes are TRBV10-3 and TRBJ2-1; weak D call: TRBD1 (5 bases). CDR1 is ENHRY, CDR2 SYGVKD, per germline. This CDR3 comprises 11 residues. With 6 bases removed from V and 7 bases from J, the gap between germline ends came to 7 bases. The CDR3 DNA reads as TGTGCCATCAGACAGGTAAATGAGCAGTTCTTC. This encodes CAIRQVNEQFF.

The V gene is TRBV4-2, the J gene TRBJ1-2, with D possibly matching TRBD1 (6 bases). This CDR3 contains 15 residues. In germline, CDR1 is LGHNA, CDR2 YNFKEQ. Deletions cut 4 bases from V and 5 bases from J, with 17 bases between. The CDR3, as DNA: TGTGCCAGCAGCCGAGGGACACGGGAAGGTTATGGCTACACCTTC. Encoded protein: CASSRGTREGYGYTF.

The V call is TRBV9, the J call TRBJ1-3; 7 bases line up with TRBD1. The CDR3 runs to 16 residues. The germline V gene encodes CDR1 SGDLS and CDR2 YYNGEE. Germline trimming cut 0 bases from V and 4 bases from J; bases unmatched to any gene: 7. For the CDR3, the DNA is TGTGCCAGCAGCGTAGGAACAGGGGCATACGGAAACACCATATATTTT. It encodes CASSVGTGAYGNTIYF.

This rearrangement joins TRBV5-5 to TRBJ2-5; 7 bases are shared with TRBD2. Germline lookup yields CDR1 SGHKS and CDR2 YYEKEE (reference sequence). This CDR3 is built from 17 residues. With V trimmed by 0 bases and J by 1 base, 9 bases remained unmatched. The CDR3 nucleotides are TGTGCCAGCAGCTTGGAGCGGGGAGGTGTGGTCCAAGAGACCCAGTACTTC. It encodes CASSLERGGVVQETQYF. The variable domain in full, with the rest retrieved from reference TRBV5-5 and TRBJ2-5, is DAGVTQSPTHLIKTRGQQVTLRCSPISGHKSVSWYQQVLGQGPQFIFQYYEKEERGRGNFPDRFSARQFPNYSSELNVNALLLGDSALYLCASSLERGGVVQETQYFGPGTRLLVL.

The count of this clone is one. This chain uses TRBV4-1 with TRBJ2-4, with 10 bases aligning to TRBD1. The CDR3 has 19 residues. Germline V CDR1 and CDR2: MGHRA, YSYEKL. V gave up 0 bases and J gave up 1 base; unmatched junction bases: 9. The CDR3 DNA is TGCGCCAGCAGCCAAGACCCGGGACAGGGGTATGGGGCCAAAAACATTCAGTACTTC. Translated: CASSQDPGQGYGAKNIQYF.

V and J are TRBV6-5 and TRBJ2-1; unclear D gene. The CDR3 extends over 15 amino acids. V gave up 0 bases and J gave up 6 bases, with 12 bases separating them. Germline V CDR1 and CDR2: MNHEY, SVGAGI. For the CDR3, the DNA is TGTGCCAGCAGTTACTCCTTCGGTGGTCGCAATGAGCAGTTCTTC. This encodes CASSYSFGGRNEQFF.

The chain employs TRBV7-9 and TRBJ2-3; 10 bases agree with TRBD2. The V gene's germline CDR1 is SEHNR and CDR2 FQNEAQ (reference sequence). This CDR3 region has 18 residues. V lost 4 bases and J lost 2; bases outside the gene matches: 12. This CDR3 reads CASSSELSGRIYTDTQYF. CDR3 bases: TGTGCCAGCAGCTCAGAGCTTAGCGGGAGGATTTACACAGATACGCAGTATTTT.

The chain's CDR3 is CASSLSSGRKTGELFF. The DNA for the CDR3 is TGTGCCAGCAGCTTGTCTAGCGGGAGAAAGACCGGGGAGCTGTTTTTT. The J gene is TRBJ2-2, the V gene TRBV5-4, with 10 bases fitting TRBD2. The germline gives CDR1 SGHNT, CDR2 YYREEE (reference sequence). With V trimmed by 1 base and J by 5 bases, 5 bases remained unmatched. The CDR3 sequence is 16 residues long.